These 25 T cell receptor beta chains originate from one sample sequenced in a study of shared clonotypes between healthy human individuals. Clones were read by immunoSEQ multiplex PCR, and TCRdb kept only the in-frame ones, dropping some. Of under 2.5 million clones listed, about 90% are singletons. Sequencing input: naive CD4+ T cells from PBMCs. Described subset: CD45RA+ positively selected. These receptors all stem from a man between 18 and 29 years old in good health. Some clones in this sample may be carry-over from other donors' samples.

The CDR3 region has the DNA TGTGCCATCAGTGTCGGGACAGGCCGTGAGACCCAGTACTTC. This gives the protein CAISVGTGRETQYF. The chain employs TRBV10-3 and TRBJ2-5; 8 nucleotides match TRBD1. Trimming at V came to 4 bases and at J to 5 bases, leaving 6 bases not matched to a gene. Germline CDR1 is ENHRY and CDR2 is SYGVKD. This CDR3 is built from 14 residues.

Details on this clone: At the DNA level, this CDR3 is encoded by other sequences in the same sample as well. This rearrangement joins TRBV6-5 to TRBJ1-1; D unresolved. The CDR3 is 14 residues long. The V and J ends lost 3 bases and 1 base respectively, with 9 bases between them. From germline, CDR1 is MNHEY and CDR2 SVGAGI. CDR3 amino acids: CASSYYRGNTEAFF. The CDR3, as DNA: TGTGCCAGCAGTTATTACCGGGGGAACACTGAAGCTTTCTTT.

The gene calls are TRBV18 and TRBJ2-7; 9 bases fit TRBD1. J was trimmed by 2 bases and V by 3 bases; bases with no gene match: 5. Per the germline V gene, CDR1 is KGHSH and CDR2 is LQKENI. The CDR3 spans 15 residues. CDR3 nucleotide sequence: TGTGCCAGCTCACCGGGGACAGGGAACCCCTACGAGCAGTACTTC. Protein: CASSPGTGNPYEQYF. The entire variable domain, with the rest obtained from reference TRBV18 and TRBJ2-7, is as follows: NAGVMQNPRHLVRRRGQEARLRCSPMKGHSHVYWYRQLPEEGLKFMVYLQKENIIDESGMPKERFSAEFPKEGPSILRIQQVVRGDSAAYFCASSPGTGNPYEQYFGPGTRLTVT.

The rearrangement joins TRBV14 to TRBJ2-1, with TRBD2 matching over 9 bases. Trimming at V came to 0 bases and at J to 6 bases, leaving 9 bases not matched to a gene. Looked up from germline, CDR1 is SGHDN and CDR2 is FVKESK. The CDR3 totals 17 residues. CDR3 coding DNA: TGTGCCAGCAGCCAAGATGGGGGGCTAGCGGGGCTCAATGAGCAGTTCTTC. Its translation: CASSQDGGLAGLNEQFF.

The rearrangement joins TRBV9 to TRBJ2-1; perhaps D is TRBD1 or TRBD2 (5 bases each). Germline V gene data show CDR1 as SGDLS and CDR2 as YYNGEE. Trimming removed 2 bases from V and 7 bases from J, with 13 bases in between. The CDR3 has 14 amino acids. The CDR3 DNA reads as TGTGCCAGCAGCGTGAGGGGAGTTGGTAATGAGCAGTTCTTC. Amino acid sequence: CASSVRGVGNEQFF.

The CDR3 sequence is CASSEGTYGYTF. The CDR3 DNA sequence: TGTGCCAGCAGTGAAGGGACTTATGGCTACACCTTC. This chain joins TRBV6-1 and TRBJ1-2; D unclear. The CDR3 sequence is 12 residues long. Trimming took off 1 base at V and 5 bases at J, with 5 bases between the two ends. Per germline, CDR1 MNHNS and CDR2 SASEGT.

This sequence joins TRBV19 and TRBJ2-2; 7 bases agree with TRBD1. The length of the CDR3 is 16 residues. CDR1 and CDR2 from the germline V gene are LNHDA and SQIVND (reference sequence). V shed 4 bases, J shed 2 bases, and the junction held 7 bases outside the gene matches. Written as DNA, the CDR3 is TGTGCCAGTAGTAAGGGGGCGTACCTTAACACCGGGGAGCTGTTTTTT. Protein sequence: CASSKGAYLNTGELFF.

The CDR3 sequence: CASSYSGPTEAFF. Here the CDR3 DNA reads TGTGCCAGCAGTTACTCCGGACCCACTGAAGCTTTCTTT. The chain carries TRBV6-5 and TRBJ1-1; D unclear. CDR1 is MNHEY and CDR2 is SVGAGI in the germline V gene. V lost 0 bases and J lost 4, with 6 bases in between. The CDR3 contains 13 residues.

The chain has TRBV5-4 and TRBJ2-7, with 8 bases aligning to TRBD1. Germline CDR1 SGHNT, CDR2 YYREEE (reference sequence). The trim removed 0 bases at V and 4 bases at J, leaving 9 bases unmatched. The CDR3 runs to 16 residues. CDR3 in DNA: TGTGCCAGCAGCTTGGGTTCAGGGGGCGCGATGTACGAGCAGTACTTC. Encoded protein: CASSLGSGGAMYEQYF.

This rearrangement joins TRBV4-2 to TRBJ1-2; a weak D match, TRBD1 (6 bases). The ends were cut back, 6 bases at V and 5 bases at J, with 13 bases in the middle. The V gene's germline CDR1 is LGHNA and CDR2 YNFKEQ. The CDR3 runs to 13 residues. The CDR3 protein is CASRGGLRYGYTF. CDR3 sequence (DNA): TGTGCCAGCAGGGGGGGCCTTAGGTATGGCTACACCTTC.

The rearrangement links TRBV2 to TRBJ2-1, with D hard to call. The CDR3 has 12 residues. Trimming cost V 4 bases and J 11 bases, with 12 bases left between them. The germline gives CDR1 SNHLY, CDR2 FYNNEI. The CDR3 DNA is TGTGCCAGCAGTGCGACATTCGGTAAGCAGTTCTTC. It encodes CASSATFGKQFF.

This chain uses TRBV9 with TRBJ1-1, with 11 positions matching TRBD1. J was trimmed by 10 bases and V by 4 bases; bases with no gene match: 9. From germline, CDR1 is SGDLS and CDR2 YYNGEE. The CDR3 is made up of 14 amino acids. CDR3 sequence reads: CASSRTGGAFGAFF. CDR3 bases: TGTGCCAGCAGCAGGACAGGGGGCGCTTTCGGAGCTTTCTTT.

The chain employs TRBV11-2 and TRBJ2-2; perhaps D is TRBD1 or TRBD2 (7 bases each). The germline CDR1 and CDR2 sequences are SGHAT and FQNNGV. The CDR3 totals 16 residues. V lost 6 bases and J 8 bases, leaving 22 bases between the germline ends. The CDR3 spells CASRPPGGRAWGELFF. The DNA of the CDR3 is TGTGCCAGCAGGCCCCCAGGGGGGAGGGCCTGGGGGGAGCTGTTTTTT.

The chain has TRBV12-5 and TRBJ2-5; possibly TRBD2 for D (6 bases). The germline V gene encodes CDR1 LGHNT and CDR2 FRNRAP. V was cut by 5 bases and J by 5 bases, with 21 bases left in between. The CDR3 loop spans 16 amino acids. The chain's CDR3 is CASGNSILGGVETQYF. The CDR3, as DNA: TGTGCTAGTGGTAACTCAATCCTGGGGGGTGTGGAGACCCAGTACTTC.

The CDR3 sequence: CAWRDSGGEQTQYF. The CDR3 DNA reads as TGTGCCTGGAGGGATAGCGGAGGAGAGCAGACCCAGTACTTC. The chain joins TRBV30 to TRBJ2-5; tentative D call: TRBD2 (6 bases). V dropped 3 bases and J dropped 6 bases, with 17 bases sitting between them. Germline V CDR1 and CDR2: GTSNPN, SVGIG (reference sequence). The CDR3 extends over 14 amino acids.

The rearrangement links TRBV5-5 to TRBJ2-3, with 9 bases that match TRBD2. There are 16 residues in the CDR3. CDR1 SGHKS and CDR2 YYEKEE come from the germline V gene (reference sequence). The V gene end was trimmed by 6 bases and the J gene end by 0 bases; junction bases not matched to a gene: 8. CDR3 sequence: CASMRAGGVSTDTQYF. The CDR3 region has the DNA TGTGCCAGCATGCGGGCGGGAGGGGTAAGCACAGATACGCAGTATTTT. The whole variable domain, remainder taken from reference TRBV5-5 and TRBJ2-3, is DAGVTQSPTHLIKTRGQQVTLRCSPISGHKSVSWYQQVLGQGPQFIFQYYEKEERGRGNFPDRFSARQFPNYSSELNVNALLLGDSALYLCASMRAGGVSTDTQYFGPGTRLTVL.

The chain recombines TRBV5-4 with TRBJ2-2, with 10 nucleotides matching TRBD1. The CDR3 has 15 amino acids. The V and J ends lost 4 bases and 6 bases, in that order; junction bases with no gene match: 6. Per germline, CDR1 SGHNT and CDR2 YYREEE (reference sequence). As DNA, the CDR3 is TGTGCCAGCAGCCCAACGACAGGGGGCTCCGGGGAGCTGTTTTTT. It translates to CASSPTTGGSGELFF.

This sequence joins TRBV5-6 and TRBJ2-5; D call uncertain. The length of the CDR3 is 13 residues. V was cut by 0 bases and J by 7 bases, with 10 bases left in between. In germline, CDR1 is SGHDT, CDR2 YYEEEE. This CDR3 is CASSLGRLATQYF. The CDR3 region has the DNA TGTGCCAGCAGCTTGGGAAGACTGGCGACCCAGTACTTC.

The gene calls are TRBV5-1 and TRBJ2-7; 10 bases agree with TRBD2. J gave up 6 bases and V 4 bases, and 10 bases lay outside the gene matches. The CDR3 extends over 15 amino acids. Germline-derived CDR1 and CDR2 are SGHRS and YFSETQ. For the CDR3, the DNA is TGCGCCAGCAGCCCCGCGCTAGCGGGGGTTGGCGAGCAGTACTTC. It specifies CASSPALAGVGEQYF.

This rearrangement joins TRBV4-1 to TRBJ2-7; 7 bases fit TRBD2. CDR3 size: 17 residues. Germline V gene sequence: CDR1 MGHRA, CDR2 YSYEKL. J lost 5 bases, V lost 8 bases, and 21 bases had no gene match. Here the CDR3 DNA reads TGCGCCAGCCACCCCTCAGCATATACTAGCGAGGTGAACGAGCAGTACTTC. Translating it yields CASHPSAYTSEVNEQYF.

The rearrangement joins TRBV7-3 to TRBJ2-2; unclear D gene. Germline CDR1 and CDR2: SGHTA and FQGTGA. V was trimmed by 3 bases and J by 6 bases, leaving 11 bases between them. CDR3 length: 14 amino acids. CDR3 sequence: CASSLGGEPGELFF. CDR3 DNA: TGTGCCAGCAGCTTGGGTGGGGAACCCGGGGAGCTGTTTTTT.

V usage is TRBV7-6 and J usage is TRBJ1-5, with a tentative D call TRBD1 (6 bases). The ends were cut back, 6 bases at V and 3 bases at J, with 9 bases in the middle. Germline-derived CDR1 and CDR2 are SGHVS and FNYEAQ. The length of the CDR3 is 13 residues. This CDR3 is CASSSGANQPQHF. The CDR3 DNA follows: TGTGCCAGCAGTTCAGGGGCCAATCAGCCCCAGCATTTT.

This chain connects TRBV5-1 to TRBJ2-7; a possible D gene is TRBD1 (6 bases). The V end lost 0 bases, the J end lost 4 bases, and 17 bases lay between the germline ends. Germline V gene sequence: CDR1 SGHRS, CDR2 YFSETQ. The CDR3 loop spans 16 amino acids. CDR3 DNA: TGCGCCAGCAGCTTGGTATTCAGGGGCCTTCGATACGAGCAGTACTTC. It specifies CASSLVFRGLRYEQYF.

This clone was seen only once. The chain uses TRBV5-1 and TRBJ2-5; 13 bases fit TRBD2. This CDR3 has 15 residues. V trimming: 4 bases; J trimming: 5 bases; junction bases outside the gene matches: 5. CDR1 and CDR2 (germline): SGHRS, YFSETQ. The CDR3 reads CASSLGTSGIETQYF. The CDR3, as DNA: TGCGCCAGCAGCCTCGGGACTAGCGGGATTGAGACCCAGTACTTC.

V gene TRBV14 combines with J gene TRBJ1-2; no firm D call. The CDR3 loop spans 12 amino acids. CDR1 is SGHDN and CDR2 is FVKESK in the germline V gene. V shed 4 bases and J shed 7 bases, with 10 bases lying between them. The CDR3 here is CASSPSGRGYTF. The CDR3 DNA is TGTGCCAGCAGCCCAAGCGGCCGTGGCTACACCTTC.